This T cell receptor (beta chain) was sequenced during a study of CD8 T cells in ankylosing spondylitis. Study results and caveats: A TCR beta motif of about eight highly homologous variants seemed to mark ankylosing spondylitis blood.

Each TCR beta library was made by quantitative 5'-RACE that incorporated molecular barcodes. TCRdb passed the 5' RACE reads through MiXCR, listing each CDR3 protein once. The data contain some 37,000 distinct CDR3 sequences, around 10% of them singletons. This clonotype was seen only a few times. Its cognate antigen is unknown. J gave up 4 bases and V 1 base, and 2 bases lay outside the gene matches. Germline V CDR1 and CDR2: SGHRS, YFSETQ. The CDR3 covers 13 residues. This sequence originates from a male donor with ankylosing spondylitis. Sequencing was performed on synovial fluid, either unsorted or a sorted T cell fraction (not recorded which). The V call is TRBV5-1, the J call TRBJ2-7; TRBD1 agrees at 7 bases. CDR3 amino acids: CASSLYRGYEQYF. The CDR3 nucleotides read TGCGCCAGCAGCTTGTACAGGGGATACGAGCAGTACTTC.